These T cell receptor beta chains were read from a single sample in a study of T cell responses to AZD1222 COVID-19 vaccine. Assay used: immunoSEQ multiplex PCR; TCRdb lists only in-frame clones, some missing. The data contain around 99,000 clones, roughly 92% of them singletons. The sample was peripheral blood, taken on day 0 of AZD1222 vaccination. All receptors derive from an adult in good health. The CDR3 runs from the conserved cysteine through the conserved F or W. The D gene is left open where the match is weak. Clone size, where shown, is once, few, many, or a class for clones that have expanded.

J gene: TRBJ1-6
V gene: TRBV6-5
D gene: -
clone size: -
CDR3 DNA: TGTGCCAGCAGGGTAAATGATAATTCACCCCTCCACTTT
CDR3 protein: CASRVNDNSPLHF

J gene: TRBJ1-2
V gene: TRBV10-1
D gene: TRBD1
clone size: -
CDR3 DNA: TGCGCCAGCAGTGAGCCTGGACAGGGGATAGACTATGGCTACACCTTC
CDR3 protein: CASSEPGQGIDYGYTF

J gene: TRBJ2-7
V gene: TRBV5-1
D gene: -
clone size: -
CDR3 DNA: TGCGCCAGCAGCGTTCAGTTCTCCTACGAGCAGTACTTC
CDR3 protein: CASSVQFSYEQYF

J gene: TRBJ1-2
V gene: TRBV19
D gene: -
clone size: -
CDR3 DNA: TGTGCCAGTAGTATGTCCGGATATTATGGCTACACCTTC
CDR3 protein: CASSMSGYYGYTF

J gene: TRBJ1-2
V gene: TRBV2
D gene: TRBD1
clone size: once
CDR3 DNA: TGTGCCAGGGGGGACAGGGCCCCATATGGCTACACCTTC
CDR3 protein: CARGDRAPYGYTF

J gene: TRBJ1-5
V gene: TRBV4-3
D gene: -
clone size: -
CDR3 DNA: TGCGCCAGCAGCCAAGACCCGAATCAGCCCCAGCATTTT
CDR3 protein: CASSQDPNQPQHF

J gene: TRBJ1-1
V gene: TRBV5-6
D gene: -
clone size: -
CDR3 DNA: TGTGCCAGCAGCCTTAAGGGGGTGCCTGAAGCTTTCTTT
CDR3 protein: CASSLKGVPEAFF

J gene: TRBJ2-5
V gene: TRBV7-2
D gene: -
clone size: -
CDR3 DNA: TGTGCCAGCAGCTTTATGGGGACTCTAATGCAAGAGACCCAGTACTTC
CDR3 protein: CASSFMGTLMQETQYF

J gene: TRBJ2-7
V gene: TRBV15
D gene: -
clone size: -
CDR3 DNA: TGTGCCACCAGCAGAGATAGGGCGGGGACCTACGAGCAGTACTTC
CDR3 protein: CATSRDRAGTYEQYF

J gene: TRBJ1-1
V gene: TRBV11-2
D gene: -
clone size: -
CDR3 DNA: TGTGCCAGCAGCTTAGATAAGGGTAGTACTGAAGCTTTCTTT
CDR3 protein: CASSLDKGSTEAFF

J gene: TRBJ1-3
V gene: TRBV18
D gene: -
clone size: -
CDR3 DNA: TGTGCCAGCTCACCACAGGGCCGTAGCTCTGGAAACACCATATATTTT
CDR3 protein: CASSPQGRSSGNTIYF

J gene: TRBJ1-1
V gene: TRBV5-1
D gene: TRBD1
clone size: -
CDR3 DNA: TGCGCCAGCAGCTCGCGGACAGGGTTCAGTAAGAACACTGAAGCTTTCTTT
CDR3 protein: CASSSRTGFSKNTEAFF

J gene: TRBJ1-1
V gene: TRBV12-3/TRBV12-4
D gene: -
clone size: once
CDR3 DNA: TGTGCCAGCAGACTACCCGGGGGCGGTGAAGCTTTCTTT
CDR3 protein: CASRLPGGGEAFF

J gene: TRBJ2-1
V gene: TRBV5-1
D gene: TRBD2
clone size: -
CDR3 DNA: TGCGCCAGCAGCTTGTGGGCCAGCGGGAACTTAAACTCCTACAATGAGCAGTTCTTC
CDR3 protein: CASSLWASGNLNSYNEQFF

J gene: TRBJ2-3
V gene: TRBV24-1
D gene: -
clone size: -
CDR3 DNA: TGTGCCACCAGTCAGACCGATACGCAGTATTTT
CDR3 protein: CATSQTDTQYF

J gene: TRBJ1-1
V gene: TRBV19
D gene: -
clone size: -
CDR3 DNA: TGTGCCAGTAGTATTCGGCAGAACACTGAAGCTTTCTTT
CDR3 protein: CASSIRQNTEAFF

J gene: TRBJ1-6
V gene: TRBV9
D gene: -
clone size: few
CDR3 DNA: TGTGCCAGCAGCGTAAGGGTAAACTCACCCCTCCACTTT
CDR3 protein: CASSVRVNSPLHF

J gene: TRBJ1-1
V gene: TRBV15
D gene: TRBD1
clone size: -
CDR3 DNA: TGTGCCACCAGCAATACGGACAGGGGGGCTGAAGCTTTCTTT
CDR3 protein: CATSNTDRGAEAFF

J gene: TRBJ2-7
V gene: TRBV9
D gene: -
clone size: -
CDR3 DNA: TGTGCCAGCAGTGTTGGACAGTCCTACGAGCAGTACTTC
CDR3 protein: CASSVGQSYEQYF

J gene: TRBJ2-5
V gene: TRBV4-3
D gene: -
clone size: -
CDR3 DNA: TGCGCCAGCAGCCAAGTCCCAGGGACCCAAGAGACCCAGTACTTC
CDR3 protein: CASSQVPGTQETQYF